These T cell receptor beta chains were read from a single sample in a study of a mutant IDH1 vaccine in newly diagnosed glioma. Clones were read by immunoSEQ multiplex PCR, and TCRdb kept only the in-frame ones, dropping some. The sample lists about 44,000 clones, more than 85% occurring once. The antigens these receptors bind are not known. The starting material was PBMCs, obtained from a glioma patient whose treatment included an IDH1 peptide vaccine. These receptors were collected from a man between 45 and 60 years old with glioma. Both conserved end residues are part of each CDR3. D genes are given only for firm matches. Part of the rows lack a size; the others show once, few, many or a class for expanded clones.

V: TRBV18; size: -; J: TRBJ2-7; D: -; CDR3: CASSSTLGSYEQYF; DNA: TGTGCCAGCTCATCGACGCTAGGCTCCTACGAGCAGTACTTC
V: TRBV9; size: -; J: TRBJ2-2; D: -; CDR3: CASSLLTDTGELFF; DNA: TGTGCCAGCAGCCTTCTGACGGACACCGGGGAGCTGTTTTTT
V: TRBV10-3; size: -; J: TRBJ1-2; D: -; CDR3: CPHLRHHGGSNYGYTF; DNA: TGTCCCCACCTCAGACACCATGGGGGGTCCAACTATGGCTACACCTTC
V: TRBV5-5; size: once; J: TRBJ2-2; D: TRBD1; CDR3: CASGRGHLTGELFF; DNA: TGTGCCAGCGGCAGGGGGCACCTCACCGGGGAGCTGTTTTTT
V: TRBV11-2; size: -; J: TRBJ1-2; D: -; CDR3: CASSLGRGENYGYTF; DNA: TGTGCCAGCAGCTTAGGCCGCGGTGAGAACTATGGCTACACCTTC
V: TRBV6-1; size: few; J: TRBJ2-5; D: -; CDR3: CASSEARGHSTRETQYF; DNA: TGTGCCAGCAGTGAAGCTCGGGGACACTCAACCAGGGAGACCCAGTACTTC
V: TRBV30; size: -; J: TRBJ1-1; D: -; CDR3: CAWYSGRRNTEAFF; DNA: TGTGCCTGGTATTCTGGACGGAGGAACACTGAAGCTTTCTTT
V: TRBV5-6; size: -; J: TRBJ1-2; D: -; CDR3: CASSLEGNYGYTF; DNA: TGTGCCAGCAGCTTGGAGGGAAACTATGGCTACACCTTC
V: TRBV4-3; size: few; J: TRBJ2-5; D: TRBD1; CDR3: CASSPHRDSPQETQYF; DNA: TGCGCCAGCAGCCCACATCGGGACAGTCCCCAAGAGACCCAGTACTTC
V: TRBV2; size: -; J: TRBJ2-7; D: -; CDR3: CASGATSLGNEQYF; DNA: TGTGCCAGCGGAGCTACTAGTTTGGGTAACGAGCAGTACTTC
V: TRBV7-2; size: -; J: TRBJ1-2; D: TRBD1; CDR3: CASSSDRASRGGYTF; DNA: TGTGCCAGCAGCTCGGACAGGGCGAGTCGAGGGGGCTACACCTTC
V: TRBV10-3; size: -; J: TRBJ1-4; D: -; CDR3: CAISLGAATNEKLFF; DNA: TGTGCCATCAGCCTCGGGGCTGCAACTAATGAAAAACTGTTTTTT
V: TRBV5-1; size: -; J: TRBJ2-3; D: TRBD2; CDR3: CASSLPSGSTADTQYF; DNA: TGCGCCAGCAGCTTACCCAGCGGGAGTACCGCAGATACGCAGTATTTT
V: TRBV9; size: -; J: TRBJ2-4; D: -; CDR3: CASSLGTKNIQYF; DNA: TGTGCCAGCAGTTTGGGGACAAAAAACATTCAGTACTTC
V: TRBV11-3; size: -; J: TRBJ2-2; D: TRBD2; CDR3: CASSPGLAGTGELFF; DNA: TGTGCCAGCAGCCCGGGACTAGCGGGGACCGGGGAGCTGTTTTTT
V: TRBV4-3; size: -; J: TRBJ2-7; D: TRBD1; CDR3: CASSQDRDRDEQYF; DNA: TGCGCCAGCAGCCAAGACCGGGACAGGGACGAGCAGTACTTC
V: TRBV7-8; size: -; J: TRBJ1-4; D: -; CDR3: CASSLGTVNNEKLFF; DNA: TGTGCCAGCAGCTTAGGGACAGTTAACAATGAAAAACTGTTTTTT
V: TRBV9; size: -; J: TRBJ2-4; D: TRBD2; CDR3: CASSVGTSGAGVNIQYF; DNA: TGTGCCAGCAGCGTAGGGACTAGCGGAGCGGGGGTAAACATTCAGTACTTC
V: TRBV27; size: -; J: TRBJ1-1; D: TRBD1; CDR3: CASSLHFQGAGREAFF; DNA: TGTGCCAGCAGTTTACACTTTCAGGGGGCCGGTCGTGAAGCTTTCTTT
V: TRBV5-5; size: -; J: TRBJ2-7; D: -; CDR3: CASSTEGLGGAEQYF; DNA: TGTGCCAGCAGCACCGAGGGACTAGGGGGCGCCGAGCAGTACTTC
V: TRBV5-1; size: -; J: TRBJ2-2; D: -; CDR3: CASSPRTANTGELFF; DNA: TGCGCCAGCAGCCCACGGACAGCGAACACCGGGGAGCTGTTTTTT
V: TRBV18; size: -; J: TRBJ1-1; D: TRBD1; CDR3: CASKQGALEAFF; DNA: TGTGCCAGCAAACAGGGGGCCTTGGAAGCTTTCTTT
V: TRBV18; size: -; J: TRBJ2-7; D: TRBD2; CDR3: CASSPGEGYEQYF; DNA: TGTGCCAGCTCACCAGGGGAGGGCTACGAGCAGTACTTC
V: TRBV4-1; size: -; J: TRBJ2-3; D: -; CDR3: CASSLLQTDTQYF; DNA: TGCGCCAGCAGCTTGCTGCAGACAGATACGCAGTATTTT
V: TRBV28; size: -; J: TRBJ1-5; D: TRBD1; CDR3: CASSLRDSYQPQHF; DNA: TGTGCCAGCAGTCTACGGGACAGCTATCAGCCCCAGCATTTT
V: TRBV7-2; size: -; J: TRBJ1-1; D: -; CDR3: CASSLSGRLNTEAFF; DNA: TGTGCCAGCAGCTTATCAGGCAGATTGAACACTGAAGCTTTCTTT
V: TRBV5-1; size: -; J: TRBJ2-7; D: -; CDR3: CASSQAGREDEQYF; DNA: TGCGCCAGCAGCCAGGCGGGCAGGGAGGACGAGCAGTACTTC
V: TRBV7-6; size: -; J: TRBJ1-4; D: TRBD1; CDR3: CASSPGTGENEKLFF; DNA: TGTGCCAGCAGCCCAGGGACAGGGGAAAATGAAAAACTGTTTTTT
V: TRBV5-1; size: -; J: TRBJ2-2; D: -; CDR3: CASSLGGTSNTGELFF; DNA: TGCGCCAGCAGCTTGGGTGGGACATCGAACACCGGGGAGCTGTTTTTT
V: TRBV7-9; size: -; J: TRBJ2-7; D: -; CDR3: CASSWESGRAYEQYF; DNA: TGTGCCAGCAGCTGGGAGTCGGGGAGAGCCTACGAGCAGTACTTC
V: TRBV5-6; size: -; J: TRBJ1-1; D: TRBD1; CDR3: CASSPGPRGLHTEAFF; DNA: TGTGCCAGCAGCCCGGGGCCGAGGGGGCTTCACACTGAAGCTTTCTTT